Detailed here is one T cell receptor (beta chain). What it binds is unknown. The entry originates in a study of beta chain features in type 1 diabetes. Study summary: The patients were much like the healthy donors in age, gender and cell yields.

The investigators reverse transcribed all of the isolated RNA, so they sequenced expressed TCRB transcripts. Profiling relied on immunoSEQ multiplex PCR, and the TCRdb table lists in-frame clones only, not all of them. Among tens of thousands of clones listed, around 63% were seen once. Researchers reported sorting CD4+ naive, central memory, regulatory and stem cell-like memory cells via CD45RO/CCR7/CD25/CD127/CD95/CD27. Purity exceeded 95% in all sorted populations. General study results and limits: Across patients, naive, central memory and Treg TCRB repertoires exhibited apparently greater similarity than was observed across healthy donors.

The sample was Tregs from blood. This clonotype originated in a young woman in good health.

Here the CDR3 reads CASIPDSSGANVLTF. CDR3 coding DNA: TGTGCCAGCATACCGGACAGCTCTGGGGCCAACGTCCTGACTTTC. This chain connects TRBV7-9 to TRBJ2-6; D might be TRBD1 (6 bases). Germline assignment: CDR1 SEHNR and CDR2 FQNEAQ (reference sequence). The V and J ends lost 7 bases and 0 bases respectively, with 10 bases between them. This CDR3 is built from 15 residues.